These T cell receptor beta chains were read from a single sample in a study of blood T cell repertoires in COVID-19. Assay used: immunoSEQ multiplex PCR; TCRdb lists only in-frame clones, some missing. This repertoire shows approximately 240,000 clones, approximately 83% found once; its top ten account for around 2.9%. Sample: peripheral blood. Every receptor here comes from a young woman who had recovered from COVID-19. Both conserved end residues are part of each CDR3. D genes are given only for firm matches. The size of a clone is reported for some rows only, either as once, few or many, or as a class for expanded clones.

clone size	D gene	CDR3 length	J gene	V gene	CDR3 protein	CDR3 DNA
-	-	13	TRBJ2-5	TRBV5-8	CASSLSGVETQYF	TGTGCCAGCAGCTTGTCCGGGGTGGAGACCCAGTACTTC
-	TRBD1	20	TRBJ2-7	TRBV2	CASSDSGTGNLASGAYEQYF	TGTGCCAGCAGTGACTCCGGGACAGGGAATTTGGCTAGCGGCGCCTACGAGCAGTACTTC
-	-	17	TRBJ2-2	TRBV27	CASSPVGVTTNTGELFF	TGTGCCAGCAGCCCAGTGGGAGTTACGACGAACACCGGGGAGCTGTTTTTT
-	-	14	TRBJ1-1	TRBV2	CASSRGGAGTEAFF	TGTGCCAGCAGTAGAGGGGGGGCCGGTACTGAAGCTTTCTTT
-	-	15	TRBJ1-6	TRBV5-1	CASSLGGTTNSPLHF	TGCGCCAGCAGCTTGGGAGGGACAACAAATTCACCCCTCCACTTT
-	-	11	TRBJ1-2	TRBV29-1	CSVEGLDGYTF	TGCAGCGTTGAAGGGCTAGATGGCTACACCTTC
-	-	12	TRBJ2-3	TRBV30	CAWSRGLEAQYF	TGTGCCTGGTCAAGGGGGTTGGAGGCGCAGTATTTT
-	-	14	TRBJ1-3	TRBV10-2	CASTAGNSGNTIYF	TGCGCCAGCACAGCAGGGAACTCTGGAAACACCATATATTTT
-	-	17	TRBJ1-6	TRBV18	CASSPQSQGLGNSPLHF	TGTGCCAGCTCACCGCAGTCTCAGGGTCTTGGTAATTCACCCCTCCACTTT
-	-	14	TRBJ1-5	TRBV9	CASSETGRNQPQHF	TGTGCCAGCAGTGAAACAGGGCGCAATCAGCCCCAGCATTTT
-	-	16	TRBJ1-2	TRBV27	CASSLLDKGGNYGYTF	TGTGCCAGCAGTTTACTAGATAAGGGGGGGAACTATGGCTACACCTTC
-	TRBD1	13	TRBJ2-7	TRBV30	CAWSRTGYYEQYF	TGTGCCTGGAGTCGGACAGGGTACTACGAGCAGTACTTC
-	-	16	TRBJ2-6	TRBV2	CASSESRGSGANVLTF	TGTGCCAGCAGTGAATCCCGGGGGTCTGGGGCCAACGTCCTGACTTTC
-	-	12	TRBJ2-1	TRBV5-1	CASSLPNNEQFF	TGCGCCAGCAGCTTGCCTAACAATGAGCAGTTCTTC
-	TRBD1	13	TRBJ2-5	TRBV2	CASSFGQEETQYF	TGTGCCAGCAGTTTCGGACAGGAAGAGACCCAGTACTTC
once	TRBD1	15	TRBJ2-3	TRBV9	CASSVDRVGTDTQYF	TGTGCCAGCAGCGTCGACAGGGTCGGCACAGATACGCAGTATTTT
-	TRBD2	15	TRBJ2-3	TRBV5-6	CASRSGLAHTDTQYF	TGTGCCAGCAGATCGGGACTAGCCCACACAGATACGCAGTATTTT
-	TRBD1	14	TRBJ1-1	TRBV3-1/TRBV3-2	CASSQGQGVTEAFF	TGTGCCAGCAGCCAGGGGCAGGGGGTCACTGAAGCTTTCTTT
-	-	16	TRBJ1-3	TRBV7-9	CASSLLEGLSGNTIYF	TGTGCCAGCAGCTTGCTGGAGGGACTCTCTGGAAACACCATATATTTT
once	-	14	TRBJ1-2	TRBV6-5	CASTPTDINYGYTF	TGTGCCAGCACCCCTACAGATATTAACTATGGCTACACCTTC
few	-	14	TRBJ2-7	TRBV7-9	CASSPQQGSYEQYF	TGTGCCAGCAGCCCACAACAGGGCTCCTACGAGCAGTACTTC
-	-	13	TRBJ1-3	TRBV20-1	CSASSTGGNTIYF	TGCAGTGCTAGTTCAACAGGGGGAAACACCATATATTTT
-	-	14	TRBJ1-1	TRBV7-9	CASSPLGRNTEAFF	TGTGCCAGCAGCCCCCTAGGCAGGAACACTGAAGCTTTCTTT
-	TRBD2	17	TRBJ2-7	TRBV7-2	CASSLMTGGLLDYEQYF	TGTGCCAGCAGCTTAATGACGGGGGGGCTTTTGGACTACGAGCAGTACTTC
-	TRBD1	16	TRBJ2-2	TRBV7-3	CASNPTGGTNTGELFF	TGTGCCAGCAATCCGACAGGGGGGACCAACACCGGGGAGCTGTTTTTT
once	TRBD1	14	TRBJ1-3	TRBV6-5	CASSGDRGGNTIYF	TGTGCCAGCAGCGGGGACAGGGGTGGAAACACCATATATTTT
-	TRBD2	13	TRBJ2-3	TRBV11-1	CASSSPPGLAQYF	TGTGCCAGCAGCTCCCCACCGGGACTAGCGCAGTATTTT
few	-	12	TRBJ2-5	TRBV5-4	CASSLVGETQYF	TGTGCCAGCAGCTTAGTCGGGGAGACCCAGTACTTC
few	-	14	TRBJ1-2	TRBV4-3	CASSTQGSNYGYTF	TGCGCCAGCAGTACCCAGGGGTCTAACTATGGCTACACCTTC
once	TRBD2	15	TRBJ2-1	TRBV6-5	CASSPGGEAYNEQFF	TGTGCCAGCAGCCCGGGAGGGGAAGCTTACAATGAGCAGTTCTTC
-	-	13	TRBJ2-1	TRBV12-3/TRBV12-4	CASSLRQGGEQFF	TGTGCCAGCAGTTTAAGGCAGGGCGGCGAGCAGTTCTTC
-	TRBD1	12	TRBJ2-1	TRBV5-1	CASSLQGHEQFF	TGCGCCAGCAGCTTACAGGGGCATGAGCAGTTCTTC
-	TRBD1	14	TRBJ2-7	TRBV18	CASSLRTGLDEQYF	TGTGCCAGCTCACTTAGGACAGGGTTGGACGAGCAGTACTTC
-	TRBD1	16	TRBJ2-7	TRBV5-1	CASSLVLGTGGKEKYF	TGCGCCAGCAGCTTGGTGCTCGGGACAGGGGGTAAGGAGAAGTACTTC
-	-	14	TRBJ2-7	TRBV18	CASSPRTDSYEQYF	TGTGCCAGCTCACCAAGGACAGACTCCTACGAGCAGTACTTC
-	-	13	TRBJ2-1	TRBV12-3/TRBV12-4	CASRISSGTPQFF	TGTGCCAGCAGGATATCCTCCGGGACACCCCAGTTCTTC
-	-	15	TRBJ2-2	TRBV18	CASSPDRLNTGELFF	TGTGCCAGCTCACCGGACAGACTCAACACCGGGGAGCTGTTTTTT
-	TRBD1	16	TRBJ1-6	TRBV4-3	CASSRDRVPYNSPLHF	TGCGCCAGCAGCCGGGACAGGGTCCCCTATAATTCACCCCTCCACTTT
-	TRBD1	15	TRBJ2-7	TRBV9	CASSGPGQGTYEQYF	TGTGCCAGCAGCGGACCGGGACAGGGAACCTACGAGCAGTACTTC
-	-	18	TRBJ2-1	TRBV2	CASSEALAGSFSRNEQFF	TGTGCCAGCAGTGAAGCGCTTGCGGGATCCTTCTCCCGCAATGAGCAGTTCTTC
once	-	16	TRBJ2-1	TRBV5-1	CASSLEAGTSYNEQFF	TGCGCCAGCAGCTTGGAGGCGGGGACTTCCTACAATGAGCAGTTCTTC
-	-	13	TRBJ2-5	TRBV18	CASSILSGETQYF	TGTGCCAGCTCCATCCTAAGCGGGGAGACCCAGTACTTC
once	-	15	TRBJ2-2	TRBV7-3	CASSLGTGNTGELFF	TGTGCCAGCAGCCTGGGAACAGGGAACACCGGGGAGCTGTTTTTT
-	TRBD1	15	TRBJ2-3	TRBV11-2	CASSVAWTGGDTQYF	TGTGCCAGCAGCGTAGCGTGGACAGGGGGCGATACGCAGTATTTT